This is a list of T cell receptor beta chains from one sample in a study of blood T cell repertoires in COVID-19. The assay was immunoSEQ multiplex PCR, and TCRdb's table has in-frame clones only and misses some. The sample includes around 270,000 clones, around 86% of them seen just once. Material: peripheral blood. The receptors come from a man aged 40-55 years who had recovered from COVID-19. CDR3s include the opening cysteine and the closing phenylalanine or tryptophan. A D gene is named only where the DNA matches it firmly.

TRBV15	TRBD2	TRBJ2-7	CATSRLGPGGSYEQYF
TRBV15	.	TRBJ2-3	CATSRGRMATDTQYF
TRBV5-1	TRBD2	TRBJ2-1	CASSLAPGTSGNEQFF
TRBV20-1	.	TRBJ1-5	CSASLSGLSTQHF
TRBV5-1	.	TRBJ2-7	CASSLGSRDEQYF
TRBV2	.	TRBJ1-2	CASSADRTNYGYTF
TRBV5-4	.	TRBJ1-1	CASSASRSTGNTEAFF
TRBV27	TRBD1	TRBJ2-7	CASSLSRQGWSYEQYF
TRBV4-3	.	TRBJ2-3	CASSQVYRADTQYF
TRBV6-5	.	TRBJ1-6	CATHSGRLPSPLHF
TRBV4-1	.	TRBJ2-3	CASSQDRLADTQYF
TRBV5-1	.	TRBJ2-1	CASSRAGQYSYNEQFF
TRBV5-6	TRBD2	TRBJ2-5	CASSLFGEGGSETQYF
TRBV18	.	TRBJ2-7	CASSPGANYEQYF
TRBV19	.	TRBJ2-1	CASTQPWDSGEQFF
TRBV5-1	TRBD2	TRBJ2-2	CASSLVPLAGGSTGELFF
TRBV9	TRBD2	TRBJ2-5	CASSVGTGGPETQYF
TRBV5-1	.	TRBJ2-5	CASSREAVRETQYF
TRBV6-5	.	TRBJ1-1	CASGRDTEAFF
TRBV4-3	TRBD2	TRBJ2-7	CASSSVASGRYEQYF
TRBV6-6	.	TRBJ1-2	CASSYYGGGAGYTF
TRBV6-5	.	TRBJ1-2	CASNPTANYGYTF
TRBV9	TRBD2	TRBJ2-7	CASSVGLAGAAYEQYF
TRBV10-3	TRBD1	TRBJ2-1	CAISESTGGPEQFF
TRBV14	.	TRBJ2-7	CASSQVLRVNEQYF
TRBV7-8	.	TRBJ2-7	CASSLRRDSYEQYF
TRBV3-1/TRBV3-2	.	TRBJ2-1	CASSEPSRGKQFF
TRBV10-3	TRBD1	TRBJ2-7	CAISGTGASYEQYF
TRBV7-9	.	TRBJ1-3	CASSLAGGGNTIYF